This T cell receptor (beta chain) was identified during a study of identical twins. TCRdb used MiXCR to reprocess the 5' RACE reads, holding one entry per CDR3 protein. The table has roughly 700,000 distinct CDR3 sequences, 8.6% seen once. The CDR3 runs to 13 residues. Deletions cut 1 base from V and 1 base from J, with 5 bases between. CDR1 and CDR2 (germline): SGDLS, YYNGEE. This same sample was also taken into another study, of yellow fever vaccine responses in identical twins.

The chain combines TRBV9 with TRBJ1-1; D is ambiguous. Sequenced input: PBMCs. The sequence was obtained from a woman between 18 and 30 years old in good health. CDR3 DNA: TGTGCCAGCAGCGTACCCCCGAACACTGAAGCTTTCTTT. It translates to CASSVPPNTEAFF. The complete variable domain, with remaining parts taken from reference TRBV9 and TRBJ1-1, reads DSGVTQTPKHLITATGQRVTLRCSPRSGDLSVYWYQQSLDQGLQFLIQYYNGEERAKGNILERFSAQQFPDLHSELNLSSLELGDSALYFCASSVPPNTEAFFGQGTRLTVV.